The 19 T cell receptor beta chains in this list originate from one sample, sequenced in a study of cytomegalovirus exposure and HLA in healthy donors (dated by TCRdb to the late 2010s). Library generation was performed with the immunoSEQ multiplex PCR assay. A mixture of 60 forward primers for TCR Vbeta segments and 13 reverse primers for TCR Jbeta segments was used in the multiplex PCR. Held by TCRdb, this immuneACCESS table contains in-frame sequences only and omits some clones. Under half of the omission traces to an unresolved V gene where checked; the cause of the rest is unknown. The sample includes 150,000 or so clones, with 70% to 80% observed a single time. Around 1% of the sample is held by the ten biggest clonotypes. Material for sequencing was PBMCs. These receptors came from a woman in her forties in good health and CMV-seronegative.

The CDR3 protein is CASGQPNTEAFF. DNA for the CDR3: TGTGCCTCCGGACAGCCGAACACTGAAGCTTTCTTT. This chain connects TRBV30 to TRBJ1-1; D is perhaps TRBD1 (6 bases). The CDR3 is 12 residues long. The V gene's germline CDR1 is GTSNPN and CDR2 SVGIG (reference sequence). V shed 7 bases and J shed 1 base, with 10 bases lying between them. The variable domain in full, completed from reference TRBV30 and TRBJ1-1, reads SQTIHQWPATLVQPVGSPLSLECTVEGTSNPNLYWYRQAAGRGLQLLFYSVGIGQISSEVPQNLSASRPQDRQFILSSKKLLLSDSGFYLCASGQPNTEAFFGQGTRLTVV.

This clone was observed a handful of times. This chain joins TRBV28 and TRBJ1-3; D gene unclear. CDR3 length: 17 amino acids. Per the germline V gene, CDR1 is MDHEN and CDR2 is SYDVKM. The ends were cut back, 6 bases at V and 0 bases at J, with 18 bases in the middle. This CDR3 reads CASSSPIAGFSGNTIYF. DNA of the CDR3: TGTGCCAGCAGCTCCCCCATTGCGGGGTTCTCTGGAAACACCATATATTTT. The whole variable domain, remainder taken from reference TRBV28 and TRBJ1-3, is DVKVTQSSRYLVKRTGEKVFLECVQDMDHENMFWYRQDPGLGLRLIYFSYDVKMKEKGDIPEGYSVSREKKERFSLILESASTNQTSMYLCASSSPIAGFSGNTIYFGEGSWLTVV.

The V call is TRBV12-5, the J call TRBJ2-3, with a tentative D call TRBD2 (5 bases). Germline V lookup: CDR1 LGHNT, CDR2 FRNRAP. The CDR3 has 14 amino acids. Trimming left V 5 bases short and J 2 bases short, with 11 bases between. The CDR3 sequence is CASGPMDSTDTQYF. CDR3 bases: TGTGCTAGTGGTCCGATGGACTCCACAGATACGCAGTATTTT.

The CDR3 bases are TGTGCCAGCACTAACTCTGGGGCCAACGTCCTGACTTTC. Translated, it gives CASTNSGANVLTF. The chain has TRBV2 and TRBJ2-6; no clear D gene. CDR1 and CDR2 (germline): SNHLY, FYNNEI. V shed 7 bases and J shed 0 bases, with 4 bases lying between them. The CDR3 length is 13 residues.

This chain links TRBV27 with TRBJ2-2; D is possibly TRBD2 (6 bases). The CDR3 extends over 14 amino acids. Germline CDR1 and CDR2: MNHEY and SMNVEV (reference sequence). V lost 8 bases and J lost 3, with 13 bases in between. CDR3 coding DNA: TGTGCCAGCTCATCACGGGAGCACACCGGGGAGCTGTTTTTT. This gives the protein CASSSREHTGELFF.

The rearrangement uses TRBV15 and TRBJ1-1; D gene ambiguous. Per the germline V gene, CDR1 is LNHNV and CDR2 is YYDKDF (reference sequence). The CDR3 has 16 residues. Trimming took 2 bases from V and 4 from J, leaving 17 bases between them. CDR3 loop: CATSRSSNGVGTEAFF. Written as DNA, the CDR3 is TGTGCCACCAGCAGATCAAGTAACGGGGTAGGCACTGAAGCTTTCTTT.

This clone occurred once. CDR3 bases: TGTGCCAGCTCACCCTTGAACCGTAGGGAGTATGAGCAGTTCTTC. As protein: CASSPLNRREYEQFF. The rearrangement links TRBV18 to TRBJ2-1, with D possibly being TRBD2 (5 bases). From germline, CDR1 is KGHSH and CDR2 LQKENI. Trimming took off 3 bases at V and 8 bases at J, with 17 bases between the two ends. The CDR3 contains 15 residues. Using reference TRBV18 and TRBJ2-1 for the parts outside the CDR3, the full variable domain is NAGVMQNPRHLVRRRGQEARLRCSPMKGHSHVYWYRQLPEEGLKFMVYLQKENIIDESGMPKERFSAEFPKEGPSILRIQQVVRGDSAAYFCASSPLNRREYEQFFGPGTRLTVL.

V and J are TRBV11-2 and TRBJ1-4; 8 nucleotides align to TRBD1. In germline, CDR1 is SGHAT, CDR2 FQNNGV. This CDR3 is 16 amino acids long. Trimming at V came to 3 bases and at J to 10 bases, leaving 13 bases not matched to a gene. The CDR3 loop reads CASSLEGGTGVPKLFF. The CDR3 DNA reads TGTGCCAGCAGCTTGGAGGGCGGGACAGGTGTTCCAAAACTGTTTTTT.

The chain combines TRBV6-1 with TRBJ2-3, with D possibly being TRBD2 (6 bases). This CDR3 has 17 residues. Looked up from germline, CDR1 is MNHNS and CDR2 is SASEGT. V lost 1 base, J lost 5 bases, and 19 bases lay in between. The chain's CDR3 is CASSEGRGIGSGDTQYF. As DNA, the CDR3 is TGTGCCAGCAGTGAAGGTCGGGGGATTGGGTCGGGAGATACGCAGTATTTT.

The V call is TRBV5-3, the J call TRBJ2-7, with D possibly TRBD1 on 6 matching bases. TRBV5-3 is an ORF, with its function uncertain. Between the trimmed V and J ends, which lost 3 bases and 2 bases, there was a span of 9 bases. The length of the CDR3 is 13 residues. Written as DNA, the CDR3 is TGTGCCAGAAGCTCGGACAGTACCTACGAGCAGTACTTC. The encoded protein is CARSSDSTYEQYF.

The V call is TRBV10-1, the J call TRBJ2-5; 7 nucleotides line up with TRBD1. Germline V CDR1 and CDR2: WNHNN, SYGVQD (reference sequence). The CDR3 has 18 amino acids. J was trimmed by 2 bases and V by 10 bases; bases with no gene match: 22. The CDR3 sequence: CATDRESRFFTTQETQYF. CDR3 coding DNA: TGCGCCACAGACAGGGAGTCCCGTTTTTTTACAACTCAAGAGACCCAGTACTTC.

This clone showed up just a few times. V usage is TRBV28 and J usage is TRBJ1-1; 10 bases align to TRBD1. Trimming removed 6 bases from V and 1 base from J; junction bases left unmatched: 5. The CDR3 consists of 15 residues. In germline, CDR1 is MDHEN, CDR2 SYDVKM. DNA of the CDR3: TGTGCCAGCAGGGAGACAGGGGGCACGAACACTGAAGCTTTCTTT. Its translation: CASRETGGTNTEAFF. The full variable domain, its missing parts supplied by reference TRBV28 and TRBJ1-1, is DVKVTQSSRYLVKRTGEKVFLECVQDMDHENMFWYRQDPGLGLRLIYFSYDVKMKEKGDIPEGYSVSREKKERFSLILESASTNQTSMYLCASRETGGTNTEAFFGQGTRLTVV.

The chain uses TRBV7-9 and TRBJ2-1; 12 positions match TRBD2. The CDR3 consists of 15 residues. Trimming took 3 bases from V and 9 from J; bases not matched to a gene: 6. CDR1 is SEHNR and CDR2 is FQNEAQ in the germline V gene (reference sequence). This CDR3 reads CASSLTSGSTGEQFF. The CDR3 nucleotides are TGTGCCAGCAGCTTGACTAGCGGGAGTACGGGTGAGCAGTTCTTC.

The V gene is TRBV30, the J gene TRBJ1-4; 12 bases line up with TRBD1. This CDR3 contains 15 residues. The germline gives CDR1 GTSNPN, CDR2 SVGIG (reference sequence). V was pared by 1 base and J by 7 bases, with 4 bases of the junction left unmatched. CDR3 sequence (DNA): TGTGCCTGGAGTGCCGGGACAGGGGGCACTGAAAAACTGTTTTTT. Translation gives CAWSAGTGGTEKLFF.

The V gene is TRBV6-4, the J gene TRBJ2-7; 9 bases are a match to TRBD2. V lost 10 bases and J lost 4; bases outside the gene matches: 20. This CDR3 has 17 amino acids. Germline V gene sequence: CDR1 MRHNA, CDR2 SNTAGT. The CDR3 DNA sequence: TGTGCCACCGGAACGGGACTAGCAATCCCCGCTCCGTACGAGCAGTACTTC. This translates into CATGTGLAIPAPYEQYF.

This sequence joins TRBV6-5 and TRBJ2-7; 8 bases are shared with TRBD2. CDR3 length: 15 residues. Germline V gene lookup returns CDR1 MNHEY and CDR2 SVGAGI. Unmatched junction bases numbered 12, after V lost 5 bases and J lost 6 bases. The CDR3 protein is CASSRGGLAGGEQYF. The CDR3 bases are TGTGCCAGCAGTCGAGGGGGGCTAGCGGGTGGCGAGCAGTACTTC.

This chain links TRBV28 with TRBJ2-5; D is undetermined. The J call could be wrong; TRBJ2-7 is a better fit for the DNA end. The CDR3 length is 12 residues. Per germline, CDR1 MDHEN and CDR2 SYDVKM. CDR3 bases: TGTGCCAGCAGCCTTGCGAGTCGCGAGCAGTACTTC. It encodes CASSLASREQYF.

V gene TRBV7-6 combines with J gene TRBJ2-7; D perhaps matches TRBD1 (6 bases). Trimming pared 8 bases from V and 2 bases from J, leaving 10 bases between. CDR1 and CDR2 from the germline V gene are SGHVS and FNYEAQ. CDR3 length equals 12 residues. This CDR3 reads CASGQSAYEQYF. The CDR3, as DNA: TGTGCCAGCGGACAGTCGGCCTACGAGCAGTACTTC. Combining the CDR3 with reference TRBV7-6 and TRBJ2-7 gives the whole variable domain GAGVSQSPRYKVTKRGQDVALRCDPISGHVSLYWYRQALGQGPEFLTYFNYEAQQDKSGLPNDRFSAERPEGSISTLTIQRTEQRDSAMYRCASGQSAYEQYFGPGTRLTVT.

This clone was observed a single time. The V call is TRBV6-1, the J call TRBJ2-3, with no clear D. Trimming took off 7 bases at V and 5 bases at J, with 10 bases between the two ends. There are 12 residues in the CDR3. CDR1 MNHNS and CDR2 SASEGT come from the germline V gene. CDR3 loop: CASTATRDTQYF. CDR3 sequence (DNA): TGTGCCAGCACCGCAACCAGAGATACGCAGTATTTT.